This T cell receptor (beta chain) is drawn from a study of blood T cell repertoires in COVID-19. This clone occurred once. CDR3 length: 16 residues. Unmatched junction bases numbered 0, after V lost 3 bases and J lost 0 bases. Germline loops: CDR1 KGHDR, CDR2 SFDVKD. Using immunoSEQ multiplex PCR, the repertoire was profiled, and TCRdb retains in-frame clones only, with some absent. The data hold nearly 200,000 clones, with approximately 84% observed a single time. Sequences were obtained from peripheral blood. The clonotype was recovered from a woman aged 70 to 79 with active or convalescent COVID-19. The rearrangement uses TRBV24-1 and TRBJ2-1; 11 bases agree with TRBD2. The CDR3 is CATSDLAGGSYNEQFF. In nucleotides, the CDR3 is TGTGCCACCAGTGATCTAGCGGGAGGCTCCTACAATGAGCAGTTCTTC.